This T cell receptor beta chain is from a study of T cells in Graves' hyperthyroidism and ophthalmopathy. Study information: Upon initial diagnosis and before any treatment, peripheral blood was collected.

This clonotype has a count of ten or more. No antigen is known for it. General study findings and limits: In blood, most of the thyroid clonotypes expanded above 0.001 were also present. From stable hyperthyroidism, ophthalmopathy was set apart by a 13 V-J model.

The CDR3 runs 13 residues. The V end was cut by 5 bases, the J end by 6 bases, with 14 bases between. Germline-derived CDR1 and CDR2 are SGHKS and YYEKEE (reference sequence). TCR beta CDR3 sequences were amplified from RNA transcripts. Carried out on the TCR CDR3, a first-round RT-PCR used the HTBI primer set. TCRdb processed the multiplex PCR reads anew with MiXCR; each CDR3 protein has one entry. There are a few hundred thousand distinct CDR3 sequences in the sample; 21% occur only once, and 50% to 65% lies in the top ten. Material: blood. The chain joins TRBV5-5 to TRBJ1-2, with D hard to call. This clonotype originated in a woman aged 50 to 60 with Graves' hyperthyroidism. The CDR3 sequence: CASSSGRVHGYTF. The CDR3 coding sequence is TGTGCCAGCAGTTCTGGACGGGTCCATGGCTACACCTTC.